This TCR beta chain stems from a study of blood T cell repertoires in COVID-19. Background on the study: T cells, B-cell-depleted T cells, or PBMCs provided the cDNA or gDNA that served as material.

Per the germline V gene, CDR1 is KGHSH and CDR2 is LQKENI. V was clipped by 3 bases and J by 7 bases, with 10 bases between them. This CDR3 contains 14 residues. Participant-reported clinical history was the basis for cohort assignment. Either two negative PCRs, clearance, or symptom resolution qualified Cohort 3 donors as recovered. Methods used by the authors: Estimates of nucleated cell counts were drawn from the amplification of reference gene primers. Libraries were prepared by immunoSEQ multiplex PCR; TCRdb keeps only in-frame clonotypes and omits some of them. V and J calls plus clone size are reproduced from that table; the DNA served to infer D and trimming. The sample has over 200,000 clones; around 89% are singletons.

This clonotype was sampled from a man aged 35-49 years who had recovered from COVID-19. Sample: PBMCs or T cells enriched from blood (not recorded which). The gene calls are TRBV18 and TRBJ1-6; D is undetermined. CDR3: CASSPEVLNSPLHF. The CDR3 nucleotides read TGTGCCAGCTCACCGGAGGTTTTAAATTCACCCCTCCACTTT.